The rows below give T cell receptor beta chains drawn from one sample of a study of cytomegalovirus exposure and HLA in healthy donors. Generated by immunoSEQ multiplex PCR, the TCRdb table keeps only in-frame clones and is missing some. The repertoire consists of 150,000 to 200,000 clones, with under 80% occurring once and the leading ten covering 2% to 3%. The sequenced sample was PBMCs. The source is a human donor in good health. The CDR3 runs from the conserved cysteine through the conserved F or W. The D gene is left open where the match is weak. Size is omitted from some rows. Given values are once, few, many or a class for expanded clones.

V: TRBV6-5
J: TRBJ1-1
D: NA
size: NA
DNA: TGTGCCAGCCACAGGGCGATTAACACTGAAGCTTTCTTT
CDR3: CASHRAINTEAFF

V: TRBV7-2
J: TRBJ2-7
D: NA
size: NA
DNA: TGTGCCAGCAGCCCGGAGGGCAGGACTTACGAGCAGTACTTC
CDR3: CASSPEGRTYEQYF

V: TRBV12-5
J: TRBJ1-6
D: NA
size: NA
DNA: TGTGCTAGTGGTTTGATACGACTCGAAATGGATTCACCCCTCCACTTT
CDR3: CASGLIRLEMDSPLHF

V: TRBV27
J: TRBJ2-7
D: NA
size: NA
DNA: TGTGCCAGCAGGAGACAGGGCGGGGACTACGAGCAGTACTTC
CDR3: CASRRQGGDYEQYF

V: TRBV10-1
J: TRBJ2-5
D: TRBD1
size: NA
DNA: TGCGCCAGCAGTGGCCTGGGGACAGTCGGTGAAGAGACCCAGTACTTC
CDR3: CASSGLGTVGEETQYF

V: TRBV2
J: TRBJ2-5
D: TRBD2
size: NA
DNA: TGTGCCAGCAGGGCCCTGGGGGGGAGGTTGACCGCCCAAGAGACCCAGTACTTC
CDR3: CASRALGGRLTAQETQYF

V: TRBV2
J: TRBJ2-7
D: TRBD1
size: once
DNA: TGTGCCAGCAGTATAGGACAGGGGAGCCACGAGCAGTACTTC
CDR3: CASSIGQGSHEQYF

V: TRBV4-1
J: TRBJ2-2
D: NA
size: NA
DNA: TGCGCCAGTAGCCTCTACAGTGGGTTGGACACCGGGGAGCTGTTTTTT
CDR3: CASSLYSGLDTGELFF

V: TRBV7-8
J: TRBJ1-2
D: NA
size: few
DNA: TGTGCCAGCAGCCCTCCAGGGTATCACTATGGCTACACCTTC
CDR3: CASSPPGYHYGYTF

V: TRBV27
J: TRBJ2-2
D: NA
size: NA
DNA: TGTGCCAGCAGTTTAGAGGGAGATTGGACCGGGGAGCTGTTTTTT
CDR3: CASSLEGDWTGELFF

V: TRBV5-5
J: TRBJ2-7
D: TRBD2
size: NA
DNA: TGTGCCAGCAGCTTGCCCGGTCGAGCGGGGGGGAGCTCCTACGAGCAGTACTTC
CDR3: CASSLPGRAGGSSYEQYF

V: TRBV29-1
J: TRBJ2-1
D: NA
size: NA
DNA: TGCAGCGTTGAACCCCCGACAGGCTCCTACAATGAGCAGTTCTTC
CDR3: CSVEPPTGSYNEQFF

V: TRBV6-5
J: TRBJ2-3
D: TRBD2
size: NA
DNA: TGTGCCAGCAGTTACTCGAGCGGGGAATACACAGATACGCAGTATTTT
CDR3: CASSYSSGEYTDTQYF